The T cell receptor beta chain under discussion was sequenced for a study of blood T cells in healthy people across ages (dated by TCRdb to between 2014 and 2017). Broadly, across the study: In model experiments, template switching captured roughly one uniquely barcoded TCR beta cDNA molecule for every two T cells. For two donors (one aged 18 to 29 and one aged 80 or older), the study analyzed two additional independent replicas of 1 million unique cDNA reads from the same blood draw. Age-related changes in TCR beta repertoire diversity were measured in the study by deep sequencing normalized with unique cDNA molecular identifiers. To avoid experimental bias, donors of different ages were spread randomly across the sequencing lanes. Donors were grouped into four age groups: young (average 16 years), middle-aged (roughly 37), aged (around 62) and long-lived (less than 85).

Donors were 39 systemically healthy Caucasian individuals from Russia aged roughly 6 to 90 years. Ten milliliters of peripheral blood were collected from each donor into EDTA-treated Vacutainer tubes. PBMCs were isolated by Ficoll-Paque density-gradient centrifugation, with at least 6 million obtained per sample. Trizol reagent was used to extract total RNA from the PBMCs, yielding at least 6 micrograms per sample. For every donor, flow cytometry on a PBMC aliquot measured the percentage of naive CD45RAhigh/CD27high T cells. General study outcomes and caveats: There was a strong correlation between observed TCR beta diversity and the percentage of naive T cells measured by flow cytometry. Donor CMV infection status was unknown, potentially confounding age-related changes in expanded clonotypes. As age increased, observed TCR beta diversity per million T cells dropped in a roughly linear way, and a significant reduction was already evident by age 40. Compared with the aged group, more naive CD4+ T cells, fewer expanded clones and increased TCR diversity were shown by the long-lived group, suggesting age selection. Estimates of total diversity from one million sequenced T cells were regarded as lower bounds and underestimates. Conclusive comparison of naive and antigen-experienced compartments was prevented by the profiling of bulk unsorted PBMCs.

CDR1 and CDR2 were assigned from the germline V gene (reference sequence) as GTSNPN and SVGIG. V is pared back by 5 bases and J by 4 bases, with 12 bases lying between the germline termini. The CDR3 sequence holds 13 residues, the cysteine and phenylalanine included. Solely the CDR3 DNA is kept, with 39 bases framed from the first base. On this clonotype: It lacks a known antigen. One base away there is no much larger clone; base qualities are not given.

Preparation of the library involved 5' RACE. Sequencing relied on an Illumina HiSeq 2500. A second PCR of 7 to 11 cycles was performed with a sample-barcoded 5' primer and a J-beta primer mix. A template-switch 5' adaptor carrying 12 random nucleotides introduced a unique molecular identifier onto each TCR beta cDNA molecule. At least 3 million CDR3-containing paired-end reads were obtained from each sample. First-strand cDNA was synthesized from all RNA with the Mint cDNA synthesis kit, primed by a TRBC-specific oligonucleotide. After uracil-DNA glycosylase treatment, a first 18-cycle PCR used universal primers M1SS and BC2_uni_R on all cDNA. In the original analysis: Each sample was normalized by randomly selecting 1 million high-quality reads, each carrying a distinct molecular identifier. Instead of being binned into consensus sequences, reads with shared molecular identifiers were discarded. CDR3 identification, clonotype clustering and error correction used MiTCR with a Q25 quality threshold and the strictest error-elimination algorithm. A nonparametric unseen species model with Euler transformation was used to estimate a lower bound on total TCR beta diversity. In-frame beta chains were kept once TCRdb had trimmed the public reads at Q25 with fastp and called clones with MiXCR. Each entry is one CDR3 protein sequence, shown with its most common DNA and genes. None of the V and J calls come from the authors' own analysis; TCRdb made them. The sample table contains 700,000 to 850,000 distinct CDR3 sequences; only one count was recorded for about 37% of them. The top ten clones comprise about an eighth of the sample.

This clonotype was obtained from a man between 18 and 29 years old in good health. Sequenced: blood. In this chain, TRBV30 is recombined with TRBJ1-5; D gene: possibly TRBD1, on 5 matching bases. The nucleotide sequence reads as follows: TGTGCCTGGGGGGACGGAGGGAATCAGCCCCAGCATTTT. This is translated as CAWGDGGNQPQHF.